A selection of T cell receptor beta chains follows, all from one sample in a study of blood T cell repertoires in COVID-19. Only in-frame clones appear in the TCRdb table, and some are missing; sequencing was by immunoSEQ multiplex PCR. In the table there are 88,000 or so clones, around 75% of which are singletons. The sequenced sample consisted of peripheral blood. Every receptor here comes from a human donor in a cohort sampled during active COVID-19. CDR3s include the opening cysteine and the closing phenylalanine or tryptophan. The D gene is left open where the match is weak. Size is stated for part of the rows, as once, few or many counts, or as a class when the clone is expanded.

j_gene | abundance | v_gene | d_gene | CDR3aa | CDR3nt
TRBJ2-1 | - | TRBV3-1/TRBV3-2 | - | CASSQVAGFEQFF | TGTGCCAGCAGCCAAGTGGCGGGCTTCGAGCAGTTCTTC
TRBJ2-1 | - | TRBV19 | - | CASSILRYGAAYNEQFF | TGTGCCAGTAGTATTTTGCGTTATGGGGCCGCCTACAATGAGCAGTTCTTC
TRBJ2-6 | - | TRBV19 | - | CASISRGGANVLTF | TGTGCCAGTATTAGCCGGGGAGGGGCCAACGTCCTGACTTTC
TRBJ2-7 | few | TRBV10-1 | TRBD1 | CASSERTGPEQYF | TGCGCCAGCAGTGAACGGACAGGGCCCGAGCAGTACTTC
TRBJ2-7 | - | TRBV6-5 | TRBD2 | CASRGLAGDYEQYF | TGTGCCAGTCGCGGACTAGCGGGAGACTACGAGCAGTACTTC
TRBJ2-7 | few | TRBV27 | TRBD1 | CASSPARDRSEQYF | TGTGCCAGCAGCCCCGCGAGGGACAGATCAGAGCAGTACTTC
TRBJ2-7 | many | TRBV27 | TRBD1 | CASSTTGVTPGSYEQYF | TGTGCCAGCAGCACGACAGGGGTTACCCCTGGCTCCTACGAGCAGTACTTC
TRBJ1-1 | - | TRBV18 | - | CASSPESNTEAFF | TGTGCCAGCTCACCAGAGTCGAACACTGAAGCTTTCTTT
TRBJ2-2 | - | TRBV18 | TRBD2 | CATAGSGRANTGELFF | TGTGCCACCGCAGGGAGCGGGAGAGCGAACACCGGGGAGCTGTTTTTT
TRBJ1-2 | - | TRBV5-1 | TRBD1 | CASSQAGTGFGYGYTF | TGCGCCAGCAGCCAAGCCGGGACAGGGTTTGGGTATGGCTACACCTTC
TRBJ1-1 | - | TRBV25-1 | - | CASSPRRGSETEAFF | TGTGCCAGCTCCCCTAGGAGAGGGTCGGAGACTGAAGCTTTCTTT
TRBJ2-3 | - | TRBV30 | TRBD1 | CAWSPRGKDTQYF | TGTGCCTGGAGTCCCAGGGGGAAAGATACGCAGTATTTT
TRBJ2-1 | - | TRBV7-8 | - | CASGAYGVSYNEQFF | TGTGCCAGCGGGGCTTACGGAGTCTCCTACAATGAGCAGTTCTTC
TRBJ2-7 | once | TRBV9 | - | CASSVVGGPPYEQYF | TGTGCCAGCAGCGTAGTGGGGGGGCCCCCCTACGAGCAGTACTTC
TRBJ1-1 | few | TRBV10-3 | TRBD1 | CAISVLGVWDRANTEAFF | TGTGCCATCAGTGTGTTAGGTGTCTGGGACAGGGCGAACACTGAAGCTTTCTTT
TRBJ1-5 | - | TRBV5-1 | TRBD1 | CASSPGQVFSNQPQHF | TGCGCCAGCAGCCCGGGACAGGTCTTTAGCAATCAGCCCCAGCATTTT
TRBJ2-2 | - | TRBV3-1/TRBV3-2 | TRBD2 | CASSQSSGGELFF | TGTGCCAGCAGCCAATCTAGCGGCGGGGAGCTGTTTTTT
TRBJ2-1 | - | TRBV7-7 | - | CASSAWDSNEQFF | TGTGCTAGCAGCGCTTGGGACTCCAATGAGCAGTTCTTC
TRBJ2-5 | - | TRBV5-6 | TRBD2 | CASSLGLAGAEGTQYF | TGTGCCAGCAGCCTGGGACTAGCGGGAGCAGAAGGGACCCAGTACTTC
TRBJ1-5 | - | TRBV28 | - | CASWLAGGRVPQHF | TGTGCCAGCTGGTTGGCAGGAGGGAGGGTACCCCAGCATTTT
TRBJ2-1 | - | TRBV6-6 | TRBD2 | CAGGPVGLVGNEQFF | TGTGCCGGAGGACCTGTGGGACTAGTGGGTAATGAGCAGTTCTTC
TRBJ1-1 | - | TRBV29-1 | TRBD1 | CSVDRGNTEAFF | TGCAGCGTCGACAGGGGGAACACTGAAGCTTTCTTT
TRBJ2-1 | - | TRBV18 | TRBD2 | CASSPPSLAEDNEQFF | TGTGCCAGCTCACCACCGTCGCTAGCGGAAGACAATGAGCAGTTCTTC
TRBJ2-7 | - | TRBV28 | - | CASSPRNGQVYF | TGTGCCAGCAGCCCCAGGAACGGCCAGGTGTACTTC
TRBJ2-5 | - | TRBV2 | TRBD2 | CASSVQGSGGQETQYF | TGTGCCAGCAGTGTCCAAGGGAGCGGGGGTCAAGAGACCCAGTACTTC
TRBJ2-2 | - | TRBV6-5 | - | CASSYYLSNTGELFF | TGTGCCAGCAGTTACTATCTTTCGAACACCGGGGAGCTGTTTTTT
TRBJ2-1 | few | TRBV7-3 | - | CASSFGRINEQFF | TGTGCCAGCAGCTTCGGCAGGATCAATGAGCAGTTCTTC
TRBJ2-5 | - | TRBV3-1/TRBV3-2 | - | CASNRGGSDQETQYF | TGTGCCAGCAACCGAGGGGGTAGCGACCAAGAGACCCAGTACTTC
TRBJ2-7 | once | TRBV2 | TRBD1 | CASSSGQGASYEQYF | TGTGCCAGCAGTTCGGGACAGGGGGCCTCCTACGAGCAGTACTTC
TRBJ1-3 | - | TRBV7-4 | TRBD1 | CASSLGRGLRNTIYF | TGTGCCAGCAGCTTGGGCAGGGGGCTTAGAAACACCATATATTTT
TRBJ1-2 | - | TRBV28 | - | CASSYRGYGYTF | TGTGCCAGCAGTTACCGGGGGTATGGCTACACCTTC
TRBJ2-1 | once | TRBV29-1 | TRBD1 | CSVVGTGNEQFF | TGCAGCGTCGTGGGGACAGGAAATGAGCAGTTCTTC
TRBJ1-3 | - | TRBV18 | TRBD1 | CASSLGQGGSGNTIYF | TGTGCCAGCTCCCTCGGACAGGGAGGATCTGGAAACACCATATATTTT
TRBJ2-7 | - | TRBV2 | TRBD2 | CASIGLAGVWEQYF | TGTGCCAGCATTGGTCTAGCGGGAGTTTGGGAGCAGTACTTC
TRBJ2-7 | - | TRBV7-2 | TRBD1 | CASSLGSPGQGYEQYF | TGTGCCAGCAGCTTAGGGTCACCGGGACAGGGCTACGAGCAGTACTTC
TRBJ2-5 | - | TRBV7-2 | TRBD1 | CASSLIGSGGETQYF | TGTGCCAGCAGCTTAATCGGTTCAGGGGGAGAGACCCAGTACTTC
TRBJ2-6 | - | TRBV20-1 | - | CSASYSGANVLTF | TGCAGTGCTAGTTACTCCGGGGCCAACGTCCTGACTTTC
TRBJ2-3 | - | TRBV4-2 | - | CASSQDFEERSQDTQYF | TGTGCCAGCAGCCAAGATTTTGAGGAGCGGTCGCAGGATACGCAGTATTTT
TRBJ2-3 | - | TRBV29-1 | TRBD2 | CSVDRAGAGTDTQYF | TGCAGCGTTGACCGGGCGGGAGCGGGCACAGATACGCAGTATTTT
TRBJ2-7 | - | TRBV7-2 | TRBD2 | CATAATSGAYEQYF | TGTGCCACCGCCGCGACTAGCGGGGCCTACGAGCAGTACTTC
TRBJ2-7 | few | TRBV10-1 | - | CASSLGTGVPYEQYF | TGCGCCAGCAGTTTAGGGACGGGAGTGCCCTACGAGCAGTACTTC
TRBJ2-3 | - | TRBV2 | - | CARQDNRYTDTQYF | TGTGCCAGACAAGACAACCGCTACACAGATACGCAGTATTTT
TRBJ1-2 | - | TRBV6-5 | TRBD1 | CASSSRQGFYYGYTF | TGTGCCAGCAGCTCCAGACAGGGTTTCTACTATGGCTACACCTTC
TRBJ1-1 | once | TRBV6-1 | TRBD1 | CASSEWDRGDTEAFF | TGTGCCAGCAGTGAATGGGACAGGGGGGACACTGAAGCTTTCTTT
TRBJ2-2 | - | TRBV6-4 | TRBD2 | CASSSGLAGTGELFF | TGTGCCAGCAGCTCCGGACTAGCGGGCACCGGGGAGCTGTTTTTT
TRBJ2-7 | - | TRBV18 | - | CASSREGGRMYEQYF | TGTGCCAGCTCCCGCGAAGGAGGGCGGATGTACGAGCAGTACTTC
TRBJ2-2 | - | TRBV2 | TRBD1 | CASTRQGDSGELFF | TGTGCCAGCACGCGACAGGGGGACTCCGGGGAGCTGTTTTTT
TRBJ2-7 | few | TRBV4-1 | TRBD2 | CASSQTEAGGNYEQYF | TGCGCCAGCAGCCAAACTGAAGCGGGAGGAAACTACGAGCAGTACTTC
TRBJ1-4 | once | TRBV19 | TRBD1 | CASSIGVGGTANEKLFF | TGTGCCAGTAGTATTGGGGTAGGGGGCACGGCTAATGAAAAACTGTTTTTT
TRBJ1-5 | - | TRBV5-5 | - | CASSSAAGVSNQPQHF | TGTGCCAGCAGCTCAGCGGCCGGGGTTAGCAATCAGCCCCAGCATTTT
TRBJ2-3 | - | TRBV5-1 | TRBD1 | CASSLATGWPLSSTDTQYF | TGCGCCAGCAGCTTAGCGACAGGGTGGCCCCTAAGTAGCACAGATACGCAGTATTTT
TRBJ2-5 | - | TRBV28 | - | CASSLGGKETQYF | TGTGCCAGCAGTTTAGGAGGGAAAGAGACCCAGTACTTC
TRBJ1-1 | many | TRBV30 | TRBD1 | CAWSRDRGVSEAFF | TGTGCCTGGAGTAGGGACAGGGGGGTTTCTGAAGCTTTCTTT
TRBJ1-1 | few | TRBV6-5 | TRBD1 | CASSRDRGTEAFF | TGTGCCAGCAGTCGGGACAGGGGGACTGAAGCTTTCTTT
TRBJ2-1 | - | TRBV7-2 | TRBD2 | CASSPRTSTGEQFF | TGTGCCAGCAGCCCGCGGACTAGCACGGGAGAGCAGTTCTTC